The rows below give T cell receptor beta chains drawn from one sample of a study of blood T cell repertoires in COVID-19. The table came from immunoSEQ multiplex PCR; TCRdb's copy has only in-frame clones and leaves some out. This table has roughly 150,000 clones, more than 80% appearing once. Material for sequencing was peripheral blood. These TCRs come from a woman in her sixties with active COVID-19. Both conserved end residues are part of each CDR3.

v_gene	j_gene	CDR3aa
TRBV2	TRBJ1-2	CASIGGQGNGYTF
TRBV7-9	TRBJ2-7	CASSLALAGGPEQYF
TRBV24-1	TRBJ2-1	CATKDAGSDEQFF
TRBV6-6	TRBJ1-5	CASSPNRGGNQPQHF
TRBV10-3	TRBJ1-5	CAISESEEGSQPQHF
TRBV9	TRBJ2-1	CASSALAGGRGYEQFF
TRBV10-2	TRBJ2-4	CASSSLAGRNIQYF
TRBV6-6	TRBJ2-2	CASSPQGTGELFF
TRBV3-1/TRBV3-2	TRBJ1-2	CASSEGVRYGYTF
TRBV14	TRBJ2-2	CASSQDYGNSGVGDGELFF
TRBV29-1	TRBJ2-1	CSGTFRGGSSYNEQFF
TRBV7-2	TRBJ2-7	CASSPEGTGEYEQYF
TRBV5-1	TRBJ2-1	CASSPATSYNEQFF
TRBV7-2	TRBJ2-7	CASSSRQGLGEQYF
TRBV12-3/TRBV12-4	TRBJ2-5	CASSETSPGTQYF
TRBV5-1	TRBJ2-1	CASSPGRGSYNEQFF
TRBV18	TRBJ2-3	CASSPMTSGADTQYF
TRBV14	TRBJ1-1	CASSRAGMNTEAFF
TRBV5-1	TRBJ2-3	CASSWQDTQYF
TRBV28	TRBJ1-1	CASRFMNTEAFF
TRBV10-1	TRBJ2-7	CASSEGRLGGEQYF
TRBV19	TRBJ2-5	CASSSTGRETQYF
TRBV7-2	TRBJ2-3	CASSLVPGLAVDTQYF
TRBV3-1/TRBV3-2	TRBJ1-3	CASSQDVGRASSGNTIYF
TRBV15	TRBJ2-2	CATSRELLVAELFF
TRBV5-1	TRBJ2-5	CASQMDAGVLETQYF
TRBV19	TRBJ2-3	CASIPHSQLAGGGDTQYF
TRBV4-1	TRBJ1-5	CASSPEFSNQPQHF
TRBV6-5	TRBJ2-5	CASSYSGRETQYF
TRBV5-1	TRBJ2-3	CASSLATHTDTQYF
TRBV18	TRBJ1-1	CASSPPQGARATEAFF
TRBV7-7	TRBJ2-7	CASSHRRDRGSHSYYEQYF
TRBV6-2/TRBV6-3	TRBJ1-1	CASSSTGSDEAFF
TRBV11-1	TRBJ2-6	CASSLDTSGANVLTF
TRBV28	TRBJ2-1	CASSLYGPAGGGYNEQFF
TRBV28	TRBJ2-5	CASSLIRVIVETQYF
TRBV11-2	TRBJ1-1	CASSFGDRNRMNTEAFF
TRBV4-1	TRBJ1-3	CASSQSGGTLYF
TRBV6-5	TRBJ1-2	CASSYYPRQNYGYTF